This is a list of T cell receptor beta chains from one sample in a study of CD8+ T cells in alopecia areata. Measured with immunoSEQ multiplex PCR; TCRdb has only the in-frame clones, and not every one. Of 150,000 to 200,000 clones listed, roughly 60% are singletons. The sequencing here drew on CD4+ T cells sorted from blood, taken at week 24, from a patient treated with tofacitinib. The receptors stem from a human donor with alopecia areata. Both conserved end residues are part of each CDR3. D genes are given only for firm matches. Clone size is given for some rows only: seen once, a few or many times, or a class if the clone is expanded.

v_call	clone_size	d_call	j_call	cdr3_nt	cdr3_aa
TRBV28	few	-	TRBJ1-6	TGTGCCAGCAGCGGACCGGGGGGGTCACCCCTCCACTTT	CASSGPGGSPLHF
TRBV9	-	-	TRBJ2-3	TGTGCCAGCAGCCCAAACATCCAGACACGCAGCTTCACAGATACGCAGTATTTT	CASSPNIQTRSFTDTQYF
TRBV15	-	TRBD1	TRBJ2-1	TGTGCCACCAGCAGAGTGGGACAGGGGCAAGATGAGCAGTTCTTC	CATSRVGQGQDEQFF
TRBV7-3	-	-	TRBJ2-5	TGTGCCAGCAGCTTAACAAAAAAAGAGACCCAGTACTTC	CASSLTKKETQYF
TRBV7-2	-	-	TRBJ1-6	TGTGCCAGCAGCTTAGCGCTGGACTTCAATTCACCCCTCCACTTT	CASSLALDFNSPLHF
TRBV29-1	-	TRBD1	TRBJ1-1	TGCAGCGGCGGACAGGGAGTAACTGAAGCTTTCTTT	CSGGQGVTEAFF
TRBV7-3	many	-	TRBJ2-3	TGTGCCAGCAGCCTCGAGGCAGGGGCTAGCACAGATACGCAGTATTTT	CASSLEAGASTDTQYF
TRBV9	few	TRBD1	TRBJ1-2	TGTGCCAGCAGCTCCGGACAGGGAAACTATGGCTACACCTTC	CASSSGQGNYGYTF
TRBV18	-	TRBD2	TRBJ2-1	TGTGCCAGCTCACTACTTGCTAGCGGGGCCAACAATGAGCAGTTCTTC	CASSLLASGANNEQFF
TRBV11-2	-	TRBD2	TRBJ2-3	TGTGCCAGCAGCTCAGCGGGGGCCACCGCTTATACGCAGTATTTT	CASSSAGATAYTQYF
TRBV29-1	-	-	TRBJ1-1	TGCAGCGTTGCCACAGGCGCCGCCACTGAAGCTTTCTTT	CSVATGAATEAFF
TRBV6-1	-	TRBD2	TRBJ2-7	TGTGCCAGCCAGACTAGCGGTATCTACGAGCAGTACTTC	CASQTSGIYEQYF
TRBV7-2	-	TRBD1	TRBJ2-2	TGTGCCAGCAGCTTCGGGACAGTTAACACCGGGGAGCTGTTTTTT	CASSFGTVNTGELFF
TRBV30	-	TRBD2	TRBJ2-1	TGTGCCTGCCAGCGGGGGAAGGTTGAGCAGTTCTTC	CACQRGKVEQFF
TRBV7-8	-	-	TRBJ2-6	TGTGCCAGCACCCCTTTCTTCGCGTTCTCTGGGGCCAACGTCCTGACTTTC	CASTPFFAFSGANVLTF
TRBV5-1	few	-	TRBJ2-7	TGCGCCAGCAGTTTTGGCTACGAGCAGTACTTC	CASSFGYEQYF
TRBV30	-	-	TRBJ2-2	TGTGCCTCGCGTGGGTTTCAGGGCACCGGGGAGCTGTTTTTT	CASRGFQGTGELFF
TRBV5-6	-	-	TRBJ1-2	TGTGCCAGCAGCTTGGGCGGGGGAATGGCTAACTATGGCTACACCTTC	CASSLGGGMANYGYTF
TRBV7-2	-	-	TRBJ2-7	TGTGCCAGCAGCTTCGGGAGAATGAACTACGAGCAGTACTTC	CASSFGRMNYEQYF
TRBV20-1	-	-	TRBJ1-3	TGCAGTGCTAGAACCCGAAACACCATATATTTT	CSARTRNTIYF
TRBV29-1	-	-	TRBJ2-1	TGCAGCGCCCAGCCGGGTAGCGAGCAGTTCTTC	CSAQPGSEQFF
TRBV30	-	TRBD1	TRBJ1-2	TGTGCCTGGAGTGTGGGATCGTACGGGACAGGGGGCATCTATGGCTACACCTTC	CAWSVGSYGTGGIYGYTF
TRBV29-1	few	-	TRBJ1-3	TGCAGCGTTACTGGAGGGAGCTCTGGAAACACCATATATTTT	CSVTGGSSGNTIYF
TRBV30	few	-	TRBJ1-1	TGTGCCTGGAGTAAGGGGATGAACACTGAAGCTTTCTTT	CAWSKGMNTEAFF
TRBV29-1	few	TRBD1	TRBJ2-1	TGCAGCGTAGACGGACAGGGGGTTTACAATGAGCAGTTCTTC	CSVDGQGVYNEQFF
TRBV25-1	once	-	TRBJ1-4	TGTGCCAGCAGTGAGGGGTGGGGTGAAAAACTGTTTTTT	CASSEGWGEKLFF
TRBV29-1	-	TRBD1	TRBJ2-3	TGCAGCGTTGGCCGGGACAGCCCAGATACGCAGTATTTT	CSVGRDSPDTQYF
TRBV7-2	-	-	TRBJ1-5	TGTGCCAGCAGCCCCTTCGCAGACAGCAATCAGCCCCAGCATTTT	CASSPFADSNQPQHF
TRBV19	few	-	TRBJ1-1	TGTGCCAGTAGTATAGGGCAGGGGACGGGGACTGAAGCTTTCTTT	CASSIGQGTGTEAFF
TRBV4-3	many	-	TRBJ2-5	TGCGCCAGCAGCCTACGACTAGAAGAGACCCAGTACTTC	CASSLRLEETQYF
TRBV29-1	-	TRBD1	TRBJ2-4	TGCAGCGTCTCCAGGGGGACCAAAAACATTCAGTACTTC	CSVSRGTKNIQYF
TRBV27	-	TRBD1	TRBJ1-2	TGTGCCAGCAGTCGCTCTACAGGGGGAGAGGGTGGCTACACCTTC	CASSRSTGGEGGYTF
TRBV10-3	few	-	TRBJ1-4	TGTGCCACCTTGAAGGGTCTGAATGAAAAACTGTTTTTT	CATLKGLNEKLFF
TRBV7-9	-	-	TRBJ2-1	TGTGCCAGCAGCCCTTACAATGAGCAGTTCTTC	CASSPYNEQFF
TRBV7-9	-	-	TRBJ2-7	TGTGCCAGCAGCCCCGGGCAACCACCTACCTGCGAGCAGTACTTC	CASSPGQPPTCEQYF
TRBV30	-	-	TRBJ1-2	TGTGCCTGGAGGCCCTTCCTGCGGGCAAGCTATGGCTACACCTTC	CAWRPFLRASYGYTF
TRBV5-6	few	TRBD1	TRBJ2-7	TGTGCCAGCAGCTGGAGGACAGGGAGTTACGAGCAGTACTTC	CASSWRTGSYEQYF
TRBV9	-	-	TRBJ2-3	TGTGCCAGCAGCGTAAGTAGTAGCACAGATACGCAGTATTTT	CASSVSSSTDTQYF
TRBV10-3	-	-	TRBJ2-6	TGTGCCATCAGGCCCGCAAATTCTGGGGCCAACGTCCTGACTTTC	CAIRPANSGANVLTF